The entry below gives a single T cell receptor (beta chain) sequence along with its context. Its antigen remains unidentified. This sample is part of a study of CD8 T cells in ankylosing spondylitis. General study results and limits: A motif in TCR beta, a set of 8 or 9 highly homologous variants, appeared characteristic of ankylosing spondylitis blood. Clones linked to the disease showed a CD8+ phenotype. They occurred at relatively low frequencies in peripheral blood.

The CDR3 contains 19 residues. Quantitative 5'-RACE was performed with molecular barcodes, and it yielded the TCR beta libraries. TCRdb processed the 5' RACE reads anew with MiXCR; each CDR3 protein has one entry. Found here are 200,000 to 250,000 distinct CDR3 sequences, 20% to 30% of them singletons; the top ten hold 6.6%. The clonotype comes from a male donor with ankylosing spondylitis or in good health (not recorded which). Material: blood, either unsorted or a sorted T cell fraction (not recorded which). The chain joins TRBV21-1 to TRBJ1-1; TRBD1 reflects the table's D call only, with no check against the DNA. TRBV21-1 is annotated as a pseudogene. CDR3 residues: CASSKLPICRGEVNTEAFF. The CDR3 nucleotides read TGTGCCAGCAGCAAACTTCCTATCTGTCGTGGCGAGGTGAACACTGAAGCTTTCTTT.